The present T cell receptor beta chain was sequenced within a study of monozygotic twins with inflammatory bowel disease. Germline-derived CDR1 and CDR2 are SGHAT and FQNNGV. This CDR3 contains 16 residues. From the 5' RACE reads, TCRdb lists one entry per CDR3 protein and no DNA. This repertoire includes fewer than 550,000 distinct CDR3 sequences. The receptor's source is a human donor with ulcerative colitis or Crohn's disease, or a healthy co-twin of an affected twin (not recorded which). Sequenced sample: blood. The gene calls are TRBV11-2 and TRBJ2-4. CDR3 sequence: CASSLEGFGRKNIQYF.